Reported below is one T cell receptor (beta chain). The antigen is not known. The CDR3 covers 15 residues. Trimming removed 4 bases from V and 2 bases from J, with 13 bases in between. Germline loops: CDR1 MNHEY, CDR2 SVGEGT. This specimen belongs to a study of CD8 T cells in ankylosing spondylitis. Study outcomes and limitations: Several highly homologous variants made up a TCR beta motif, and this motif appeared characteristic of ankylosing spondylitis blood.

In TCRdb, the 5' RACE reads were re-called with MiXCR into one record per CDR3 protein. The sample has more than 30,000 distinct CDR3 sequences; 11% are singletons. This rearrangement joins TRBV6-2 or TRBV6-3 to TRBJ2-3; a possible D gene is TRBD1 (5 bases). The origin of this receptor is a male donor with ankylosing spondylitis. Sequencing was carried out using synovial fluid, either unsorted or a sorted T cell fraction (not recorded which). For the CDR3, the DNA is TGTGCCAGCAGTTTGTCCACAGGATACACAGATACGCAGTATTTT. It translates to CASSLSTGYTDTQYF.